A single sample gave rise to the 17 T cell receptor beta chains below, sequenced in a study of blood T cell repertoires in COVID-19. The repertoire was sequenced with immunoSEQ multiplex PCR; TCRdb's copy has only in-frame clones and lacks some. There are some 240,000 clones in the sample; roughly 88% occur only once, and 1.4% lies in the top ten. The sequencing sample was made of peripheral blood. Every receptor here comes from a woman aged 40 to 49 who had recovered from COVID-19.

V usage is TRBV28 and J usage is TRBJ2-1; D is possibly TRBD1 (6 bases). The CDR3 has 15 residues. Between the trimmed V and J ends, which lost 3 bases and 2 bases, there was a span of 11 bases. Germline lookup yields CDR1 MDHEN and CDR2 SYDVKM. CDR3 nucleotides: TGTGCCAGCAGTTTCCGGACAGTTCCCTACAATGAGCAGTTCTTC. Its translation is CASSFRTVPYNEQFF. The variable domain in full, completed from reference TRBV28 and TRBJ2-1, reads DVKVTQSSRYLVKRTGEKVFLECVQDMDHENMFWYRQDPGLGLRLIYFSYDVKMKEKGDIPEGYSVSREKKERFSLILESASTNQTSMYLCASSFRTVPYNEQFFGPGTRLTVL.

The chain uses TRBV6-1 and TRBJ1-1; 8 bases match TRBD1. Germline V gene lookup returns CDR1 MNHNS and CDR2 SASEGT. V dropped 6 bases and J dropped 2; count of bases not matched to a gene: 8. The length of the CDR3 is 15 residues. The CDR3 DNA reads as TGTGCCAGCAGATCGTCAGGGGGCGGAAACACTGAAGCTTTCTTT. Translated, it gives CASRSSGGGNTEAFF.

The rearrangement links TRBV7-2 to TRBJ2-6; D remains ambiguous. The CDR3 loop spans 15 amino acids. The V gene's germline CDR1 is SGHTA and CDR2 FQGNSA. The V gene lost 4 bases and the J gene lost 0 bases, with 7 bases spanning the gap. In DNA, the CDR3 is TGTGCCAGCAGCTCAACATTCTCTGGGGCCAACGTCCTGACTTTC. Protein product: CASSSTFSGANVLTF.

With regard to this clone: This CDR3 is also generated by other DNA sequences in the sample. The V and J genes are TRBV2 and TRBJ2-2; 9 nucleotides align to TRBD1. The CDR3 has 12 residues. The ends lost 6 bases at V and 8 bases at J; junction bases unmatched: 1. Germline CDR1 SNHLY, CDR2 FYNNEI. CDR3 region: CASRQGAGELFF. The CDR3 region has the DNA TGTGCCAGCAGACAGGGGGCTGGGGAGCTGTTTTTT.

J is TRBJ2-3 and V is TRBV30; D may be TRBD1 (6 bases). Germline lookup yields CDR1 GTSNPN and CDR2 SVGIG (reference sequence). The CDR3 has 13 residues. The ends were cut back, 5 bases at V and 4 bases at J, with 13 bases in the middle. This chain's CDR3 is CAWSRGQADTQYF. As DNA, the CDR3 is TGTGCCTGGTCGAGGGGACAAGCAGATACGCAGTATTTT.

The chain links TRBV7-2 to TRBJ2-3; D uncertain. V lost 0 bases and J 6 bases, leaving 4 bases between the germline ends. Germline V gene sequence: CDR1 SGHTA, CDR2 FQGNSA. CDR3 length equals 12 residues. The CDR3 protein is CASSLASDTQYF. The CDR3 nucleotides are TGTGCCAGCAGCTTAGCTAGCGATACGCAGTATTTT. The full variable domain, its missing parts supplied by reference TRBV7-2 and TRBJ2-3, is GAGVSQSPSNKVTEKGKDVELRCDPISGHTALYWYRQSLGQGLEFLIYFQGNSAPDKSGLPSDRFSAERTGGSVSTLTIQRTQQEDSAVYLCASSLASDTQYFGPGTRLTVL.

The CDR3 nucleotides read TGTGCCAGCAGCCTTTGCGGGGGGGTTTTCGACGAGCAGTACTTC. Protein sequence: CASSLCGGVFDEQYF. The J gene is TRBJ2-7, the V gene TRBV21-1; the table's D gene call, TRBD2, was not cross checked with the DNA. TRBV21-1 is deemed a pseudogene. The CDR3 is 15 amino acids.

The gene calls are TRBV5-1 and TRBJ2-3, with D perhaps matching TRBD2 (7 bases). The CDR3 sequence is 15 residues long. The ends were cut back, 4 bases at V and 10 bases at J, with 22 bases in the middle. Germline CDR1 and CDR2: SGHRS and YFSETQ. This CDR3 reads CASSVQGGEGEAQYF. Here the CDR3 DNA reads TGCGCCAGCAGCGTACAGGGAGGGGAGGGTGAGGCGCAGTATTTT.

This clone was seen only a few times. The rearrangement links TRBV10-1 to TRBJ2-7; 9 positions match TRBD1. The CDR3 consists of 13 residues. J lost 9 bases, V lost 6 bases, and 9 bases had no gene match. Germline V gene sequence: CDR1 WNHNN, CDR2 SYGVQD (reference sequence). The CDR3: CASRSGTGSPQYF. In DNA, the CDR3 is TGCGCCAGCAGATCCGGGACAGGGAGCCCGCAGTACTTC.

The chain has TRBV5-1 and TRBJ2-7, with a weak D call TRBD2 (6 bases). The germline CDR1 and CDR2 sequences are SGHRS and YFSETQ. Trimming removed 0 bases from V and 0 bases from J, with 10 bases in between. CDR3 length equals 15 residues. The CDR3 DNA sequence: TGCGCCAGCAGCTTGGGTGCGGGGAACTCCTACGAGCAGTACTTC. Its translation: CASSLGAGNSYEQYF. Based on the CDR3 plus reference TRBV5-1 and TRBJ2-7, the full variable domain is KAGVTQTPRYLIKTRGQQVTLSCSPISGHRSVSWYQQTPGQGLQFLFEYFSETQRNKGNFPGRFSGRQFSNSRSEMNVSTLELGDSALYLCASSLGAGNSYEQYFGPGTRLTVT.

The chain joins TRBV10-3 to TRBJ2-1; 9 positions agree with TRBD1. This CDR3 region has 15 residues. CDR1 is ENHRY and CDR2 is SYGVKD in the germline V gene. V lost 0 bases to trimming and J lost 10 bases; unmatched junction nucleotides: 7. The CDR3 protein is CAISESGTGTLEQFF. Here the CDR3 DNA reads TGTGCCATCAGTGAGTCGGGGACAGGGACCTTGGAGCAGTTCTTC.

V and J are TRBV7-9 and TRBJ1-2; TRBD1 is a possible D gene (6 bases). The CDR3 has 16 amino acids. V lost 5 bases to trimming and J lost 1 base, with 17 bases between them. In germline, CDR1 is SEHNR, CDR2 FQNEAQ (reference sequence). The CDR3 DNA is TGTGCCAGCAGCCGCACCAGACAGGTCGTTAACTATGGCTACACCTTC. Amino acid sequence: CASSRTRQVVNYGYTF.

The chain joins TRBV29-1 to TRBJ2-6, with a weak D call TRBD2 (5 bases). From germline, CDR1 is SQVTM and CDR2 ANQGSEA. V was cut by 5 bases and J by 0 bases, with 11 bases left in between. This CDR3 spans 15 amino acids. The CDR3 DNA reads TGCAGCGTTCTCTTGAGGGCCTCTGGGGCCAACGTCCTGACTTTC. Encoded protein: CSVLLRASGANVLTF.

This sequence joins TRBV11-3 and TRBJ2-7, with D hard to call. Per the germline V gene, CDR1 is SGHNT and CDR2 is YENEEA. The CDR3 is 13 amino acids. V was shortened by 0 bases and J by 3 bases, with 6 bases between the two germline ends. CDR3 in amino acids: CASSLESNYEQYF. The DNA of the CDR3 is TGTGCCAGCAGCTTAGAAAGCAACTACGAGCAGTACTTC.

This clone appeared once. The CDR3 DNA sequence: TGTGCCAGCAGCCTGACACTAGCGGGGGGCACAGATACGCAGTATTTT. Encoded protein: CASSLTLAGGTDTQYF. The chain combines TRBV7-9 with TRBJ2-3, with TRBD2 matching over 11 bases. V dropped 5 bases and J dropped 1; count of bases not matched to a gene: 5. There are 16 residues in the CDR3. Germline V CDR1 and CDR2: SEHNR, FQNEAQ (reference sequence).

The V gene is TRBV19, the J gene TRBJ2-6; tentative D call: TRBD1 (6 bases). Trimming took 4 bases from V and 4 from J, leaving 11 bases between them. This CDR3 has 15 residues. CDR1 LNHDA and CDR2 SQIVND come from the germline V gene (reference sequence). This CDR3 is CASSTTGYGANVLTF. CDR3 DNA sequence: TGTGCCAGTAGTACCACAGGGTACGGGGCCAACGTCCTGACTTTC. The variable domain in full, with the rest retrieved from reference TRBV19 and TRBJ2-6, is DGGITQSPKYLFRKEGQNVTLSCEQNLNHDAMYWYRQDPGQGLRLIYYSQIVNDFQKGDIAEGYSVSREKKESFPLTVTSAQKNPTAFYLCASSTTGYGANVLTFGAGSRLTVL.

The table lists this clone with a few counts. The J gene is TRBJ1-6, the V gene TRBV7-9; 9 nucleotides line up with TRBD1. The CDR3 runs 15 residues. The J segment lost 7 bases and the V segment lost 2 bases, leaving 3 bases of the junction unmatched. Germline V gives CDR1 SEHNR, CDR2 FQNEAQ (reference sequence). The CDR3 spells CASSLLGQGNSPLHF. CDR3 in DNA: TGTGCCAGCAGCTTATTAGGACAGGGGAATTCACCCCTCCACTTT. Drawing the rest from reference TRBV7-9 and TRBJ1-6, the complete variable domain is DTGVSQNPRHKITKRGQNVTFRCDPISEHNRLYWYRQTLGQGPEFLTYFQNEAQLEKSRLLSDRFSAERPKGSFSTLEIQRTEQGDSAMYLCASSLLGQGNSPLHFGNGTRLTVT.